The 25 T cell receptor beta chains given below trace back to one sample, sequenced in a study of T-cell reconstitution after alpha-beta-depleted transplantation in children. Unique molecular identifiers tagged the TCRbeta library. TCRdb called the PCR reads again in MiXCR, with one record for every CDR3 protein. Of around 400,000 distinct CDR3 sequences listed, 11% were seen once; the top ten hold nearly 5.5%. This specimen consisted of PBMCs from the stem cell graft donor, obtained from the stem cell graft. These receptors all stem from a human donor who donated a stem cell graft to a child with acute myeloid leukemia.

This clonotype was picked up a small number of times. The V call is TRBV7-2, the J call TRBJ1-1; D unresolved. The V end lost 4 bases, the J end lost 1 base, and 7 bases lay between the germline ends. This CDR3 region has 13 residues. Germline CDR1 is SGHTA and CDR2 is FQGNSA. In DNA, the CDR3 is TGTGCCAGCAGCTCCCAATGGAACACTGAAGCTTTCTTT. It specifies CASSSQWNTEAFF.

V is TRBV2 and J is TRBJ2-2; tentative D call: TRBD1 (6 bases). This CDR3 region has 15 residues. Trimming took off 1 base at V and 1 base at J, with 7 bases between the two ends. Per germline, CDR1 SNHLY and CDR2 FYNNEI. The CDR3 region is CASSEVRGNTGELFF. The CDR3 DNA is TGTGCCAGCAGTGAAGTCAGGGGGAACACCGGGGAGCTGTTTTTT. The full variable domain, with the rest looked up from reference TRBV2 and TRBJ2-2, is EPEVTQTPSHQVTQMGQEVILRCVPISNHLYFYWYRQILGQKVEFLVSFYNNEISEKSEIFDDQFSVERPDGSNFTLKIRSTKLEDSAMYFCASSEVRGNTGELFFGEGSRLTVL.

This clonotype was counted many times. The chain carries TRBV20-1 and TRBJ2-5, with D perhaps TRBD1 or TRBD2 (6 bases each). The CDR3 is made up of 13 amino acids. V was shortened by 4 bases and J by 1 base, with 10 bases between the two germline ends. CDR1 is DFQATT, CDR2 SNEGSKA, per germline (reference sequence). The CDR3 nucleotides read TGCAGTGCTATCAGGGGAGGCCAAGAGACCCAGTACTTC. This codes for CSAIRGGQETQYF.

The chain's CDR3 is CASSQEGGQGSSNQPQHF. As DNA, the CDR3 is TGCGCCAGCAGCCAAGAGGGGGGACAGGGTTCTAGCAATCAGCCCCAGCATTTT. V gene TRBV4-1 combines with J gene TRBJ1-5; 9 bases fit TRBD1. J was trimmed by 0 bases and V by 0 bases; bases with no gene match: 6. This CDR3 spans 18 amino acids. The germline V gene encodes CDR1 MGHRA and CDR2 YSYEKL.

This clonotype has a handful of counts. The chain has TRBV4-3 and TRBJ2-1; D gene unclear. CDR1 and CDR2 (germline): LGHNA, YSLEER. CDR3 length: 15 amino acids. V was pared by 0 bases and J by 9 bases, with 15 bases between. In DNA form, the CDR3 reads TGCGCCAGCAGCCAAGATCCGGCCCAAGGGTTTGAGCAGTTCTTC. Its translation is CASSQDPAQGFEQFF.

V gene TRBV30 combines with J gene TRBJ2-4; 9 nucleotides line up with TRBD1. This CDR3 comprises 17 residues. Trimming cost V 3 bases and J 2 bases; bases outside gene matches: 11. The V gene's germline CDR1 is GTSNPN and CDR2 SVGIG (reference sequence). The CDR3: CAWSSYRDRVSKNIQYF. CDR3 in DNA: TGTGCCTGGAGCAGTTATCGGGACAGGGTGTCCAAAAACATTCAGTACTTC.

The sample holds a few counts of this clonotype. V is TRBV5-1 and J is TRBJ1-1; D is unresolved. The CDR3 runs 12 residues. Germline CDR1 SGHRS, CDR2 YFSETQ. The ends were cut back, 7 bases at V and 6 bases at J, with 13 bases in the middle. The CDR3 DNA follows: TGCGCCAGCGCTGCGGTTGGGGCTGAAGCTTTCTTT. It specifies CASAAVGAEAFF.

This clonotype was picked up many times. The genes are TRBV20-1 and TRBJ2-1; TRBD1 aligns across 7 bases. Germline values: CDR1 DFQATT, CDR2 SNEGSKA (reference sequence). Germline trimming cut 3 bases from V and 0 bases from J; bases unmatched to any gene: 8. There are 16 residues in the CDR3. The CDR3 region has the DNA TGCAGTGCTAGTAGGAAGAGACAGGGCTCCTACAATGAGCAGTTCTTC. Amino acids: CSASRKRQGSYNEQFF.

This clonotype appeared many times. V usage is TRBV6-2 or TRBV6-3 and J usage is TRBJ1-5, with 8 bases aligning to TRBD1. The V segment lost 7 bases and the J segment 7 bases; nucleotides outside the gene matches: 6. CDR1 and CDR2 from the germline V gene are MNHEY and SVGEGT. The CDR3 length is 13 residues. The CDR3 is CASNPGQVQPQHF. CDR3 sequence (DNA): TGTGCCAGCAACCCGGGACAGGTCCAGCCCCAGCATTTT.

This clonotype was observed at least ten times. V gene TRBV10-3 combines with J gene TRBJ2-5; 8 bases are shared with TRBD2. V shed 5 bases and J 7 bases; nucleotides not matched to a gene: 12. Per the germline V gene, CDR1 is ENHRY and CDR2 is SYGVKD. This CDR3 comprises 15 residues. As DNA, the CDR3 is TGTGCCATCAGTTCCGACTCCGGGGGGGCCGTGACCCAGTACTTC. The encoded protein is CAISSDSGGAVTQYF.

This rearrangement joins TRBV7-8 to TRBJ2-5; D may be TRBD2 (5 bases). This CDR3 has 15 residues. Trimming removed 2 bases from V and 1 base from J, with 11 bases in between. Germline lookup yields CDR1 SGHVS and CDR2 FQNEAQ. The CDR3 DNA reads TGTGCCAGCAGCTTAAGGGAGACTTTCCAAGAGACCCAGTACTTC. It is translated as CASSLRETFQETQYF.

This clonotype was seen a few times. CDR3 sequence: CASSVKETQYF. CDR3 coding DNA: TGCGCCAGCAGCGTCAAAGAGACCCAGTACTTC. The chain uses TRBV5-1 and TRBJ2-5; D uncertain. Trimming shortened V by 4 bases and J by 3 bases, and 4 bases separated the two germline ends. Germline V CDR1 and CDR2: SGHRS, YFSETQ. This CDR3 has 11 residues.

This rearrangement joins TRBV4-2 to TRBJ1-3; D perhaps matches TRBD1 (5 bases). The CDR3 spans 15 residues. Trimming left V 0 bases short and J 3 bases short, with 9 bases between. The V gene's germline CDR1 is LGHNA and CDR2 YNFKEQ. CDR3 DNA sequence: TGTGCCAGCAGCCAAGATGGGACGAATGGAAACACCATATATTTT. Translating it yields CASSQDGTNGNTIYF.

The table lists this clonotype with many counts. The gene calls are TRBV24-1 and TRBJ2-1, with 8 bases that match TRBD1. This CDR3 comprises 17 residues. J lost 5 bases, V lost 2 bases, and 10 bases had no gene match. Germline V gene sequence: CDR1 KGHDR, CDR2 SFDVKD. CDR3 sequence: CATSDSLDRAGNNEQFF. As DNA, the CDR3 is TGTGCCACCAGTGATTCTCTGGACAGGGCCGGGAACAATGAGCAGTTCTTC.

On this clonotype itself: At one of its ends the junction is not consistent with the germline gene, which may arise from a read error. The rearrangement uses TRBV7-6 and TRBJ2-4, with 10 positions matching TRBD2. Germline values: CDR1 SGHVS, CDR2 FNYEAQ. The CDR3 runs to 13 residues. The CDR3 bases are TGTGCCAGCAGCCTAGCGGGAGATCCCAGTCTGTTCTTC. It is translated as CASSLAGDPSLFF.

This clonotype was counted only a few times. This chain links TRBV7-2 with TRBJ2-3, with a tentative D call TRBD2 (5 bases). CDR3 size: 14 residues. The germline V gene has CDR1 SGHTA and CDR2 FQGNSA. V shed 1 base and J shed 5 bases, with 10 bases lying between them. CDR3 in amino acids: CASSLGLEVDTQYF. The CDR3, as DNA: TGTGCCAGCAGCTTAGGACTGGAGGTAGATACGCAGTATTTT. Full variable domain (remainder filled in from reference TRBV7-2 and TRBJ2-3): GAGVSQSPSNKVTEKGKDVELRCDPISGHTALYWYRQSLGQGLEFLIYFQGNSAPDKSGLPSDRFSAERTGGSVSTLTIQRTQQEDSAVYLCASSLGLEVDTQYFGPGTRLTVL.

The chain joins TRBV9 to TRBJ1-2, with 7 bases aligning to TRBD1. Germline values: CDR1 SGDLS, CDR2 YYNGEE. J lost 4 bases, V lost 4 bases, and 7 bases had no gene match. This CDR3 comprises 14 residues. The CDR3 loop reads CASSRQGSRYGYTF. The CDR3 DNA follows: TGTGCCAGCAGCCGACAGGGTTCCCGCTATGGCTACACCTTC.

CDR3 nucleotide sequence: TGCAGCGTTGAAGATCTCGGGGCTTTCTTT. Residues: CSVEDLGAFF. This rearrangement joins TRBV29-1 to TRBJ1-1, with D uncertain. This CDR3 comprises 10 residues. Germline V gene data show CDR1 as SQVTM and CDR2 as ANQGSEA. V was shortened by 0 bases and J by 11 bases, with 7 bases between the two germline ends.

The V and J genes are TRBV18 and TRBJ2-2; D might be TRBD1 (5 bases). Trimming shortened V by 3 bases and J by 6 bases, and 17 bases separated the two germline ends. This CDR3 region has 16 residues. From germline, CDR1 is KGHSH and CDR2 LQKENI. The CDR3 reads CASSPSIRVVSGELFF. CDR3 DNA sequence: TGTGCCAGCTCACCGAGCATCAGGGTAGTGTCCGGGGAGCTGTTTTTT.

The rearrangement uses TRBV14 and TRBJ2-3; D gene ambiguous. V shed 1 base and J shed 7 bases, with 18 bases lying between them. The CDR3 runs to 16 residues. The germline V gene has CDR1 SGHDN and CDR2 FVKESK. CDR3 in DNA: TGTGCCAGCAGCCAAGGTGTTATGATCGCCGCCAATACGCAGTATTTT. Residues: CASSQGVMIAANTQYF.

This clonotype was found a few times. The CDR3: CASSSGWLLDGYTF. The DNA of the CDR3 is TGCGCCAGCAGCTCCGGGTGGCTTCTTGATGGCTACACCTTC. This rearrangement joins TRBV5-1 to TRBJ1-2; D gene ambiguous. The germline V and J ends were trimmed by 3 bases and 6 bases, with 15 bases remaining between them. From germline, CDR1 is SGHRS and CDR2 YFSETQ. This CDR3 region has 14 residues.

The rearrangement joins TRBV20-1 to TRBJ2-5; D is perhaps TRBD1 (5 bases). Trimming pared 4 bases from V and 3 bases from J, leaving 9 bases between. CDR3 length equals 12 residues. Germline CDR1 DFQATT, CDR2 SNEGSKA (reference sequence). The CDR3 region has the DNA TGCAGTGCTACCAAGGGGAAAGAGACCCAGTACTTC. This translates into CSATKGKETQYF.

This clonotype was observed a handful of times. This chain uses TRBV12-3 or TRBV12-4 with TRBJ2-1; D gene unclear. The CDR3 loop spans 15 amino acids. The V end was cut by 5 bases, the J end by 4 bases, with 15 bases between. In DNA, the CDR3 is TGTGCCAGCAGTACCGGGCGACCAAGATACAATGAGCAGTTCTTC. This codes for CASSTGRPRYNEQFF.

This clonotype was counted a few times. The chain is built from TRBV20-1 and TRBJ1-2; no reliable D call. Germline V gives CDR1 DFQATT, CDR2 SNEGSKA (reference sequence). Trimming cost V 1 base and J 6 bases, with 18 bases left between them. The CDR3 has 15 amino acids. The DNA of the CDR3 is TGCAGTGCTAGAGTTTGGATGATGGAAGAGGATGGCTACACCTTC. Translating it yields CSARVWMMEEDGYTF.

This clonotype appeared many times. The chain recombines TRBV20-1 with TRBJ2-7; 7 bases fit TRBD2. J was trimmed by 3 bases and V by 1 base; bases with no gene match: 3. Germline assignment: CDR1 DFQATT and CDR2 SNEGSKA (reference sequence). This CDR3 contains 13 residues. In nucleotides, the CDR3 is TGCAGTGCTAGAGGAGGGAGGGACTACGAGCAGTACTTC. Protein product: CSARGGRDYEQYF.